This T cell receptor beta chain came from a study of radiotherapy plus CTLA-4 blockade in lung cancer. Study details: Objective responses occurred in around 18% of patients; 25% to 35% had disease control.

Sequenced by immunoSEQ multiplex PCR; TCRdb stores in-frame clones only, minus some. The repertoire holds 32,000 or so clones, with over 70% as singletons. Of note for this clone: Antigen: not known.

Study observations and caveats: Following radiotherapy plus ipilimumab, tumor-derived TCR clones expanded in the blood. Among reported predictors of response, early blood T cell clone dynamics with interferon-beta performed best.

Trimming removed 3 bases at V and 7 bases at J, with 21 bases between. This CDR3 spans 16 amino acids. CDR1 and CDR2 from the germline V gene are SGHRS and YFSETQ. The input for sequencing was peripheral blood, taken from a patient treated with radiotherapy plus ipilimumab. The TCR originated in a human donor with non-small cell lung cancer that progressed on radiotherapy plus ipilimumab. This chain connects TRBV5-1 to TRBJ2-3, with D perhaps TRBD2 (5 bases). In nucleotides, the CDR3 is TGCGCCAGCAGCTGGGCCCTGGGGAGTGAACCTAATACGCAGTATTTT. Residues: CASSWALGSEPNTQYF.